The 24 T cell receptor beta chains in this list originate from one sample, sequenced in a study of CD8+CD57+ T cells in acquired aplastic anemia. Sequenced patients had shown CD8+CD57+ cell expansion by flow cytometry. Profiles of TCR beta VDJ and CDR3 were generated from a genomic DNA template. TCRdb fed the reads into MiXCR, producing one record per CDR3 protein. Of 400,000 to 600,000 distinct CDR3 sequences in the sample, approximately 32% were seen once. Material: sorted CD4+, CD8+, or CD8+CD57+ T cells (not recorded which) from PBMCs. These TCRs come from a human donor with aplastic anemia.

Comment on this clonotype: Sequence at one end of the junction differs from germline and may be a read error. V gene TRBV20-1 combines with J gene TRBJ2-2; 11 nucleotides match TRBD2. Germline V gene data show CDR1 as DFQATT and CDR2 as SNEGSKA (reference sequence). CDR3 length: 17 amino acids. DNA for the CDR3: TGCAGTGCTAGAGGCAGTAGCGGGGGGGGAAACACCGGGGAGCTGCTTTTT. It encodes CSARGSSGGGNTGELLF.

Worth noting for this clonotype: One end of the junction does not line up with germline, which may come from a read error. J is TRBJ2-7 and V is TRBV5-1; D not resolved. Per germline, CDR1 SGHRS and CDR2 YFSETQ. The CDR3 totals 13 residues. The CDR3: CVSSLVTFYEQYF. CDR3 nucleotide sequence: TGCGTCAGCAGCTTGGTTACGTTTTACGAGCAGTACTTC.

The rearrangement links TRBV20-1 to TRBJ1-4; D is unclear. With 6 bases removed from V and 4 bases from J, the gap between germline ends came to 18 bases. Germline lookup yields CDR1 DFQATT and CDR2 SNEGSKA (reference sequence). The CDR3 runs to 15 residues. In DNA form, the CDR3 reads TGCAGTGCCTTCCTTACCAGGCCCAGTAATGAAAAACTGTTTTTT. It translates to CSAFLTRPSNEKLFF.

The gene calls are TRBV20-1 and TRBJ2-7; 10 nucleotides match TRBD2. V shed 2 bases, J shed 5 bases, and the junction held 12 bases outside the gene matches. Looked up from germline, CDR1 is DFQATT and CDR2 is SNEGSKA (reference sequence). This CDR3 has 16 residues. Written as DNA, the CDR3 is TGCAGTGCTAGACCAAGCGGGAGGGTTTTTTGGAACGAGCAGTACTTC. Translation: CSARPSGRVFWNEQYF.

This clonotype has at least ten counts. The chain carries TRBV14 and TRBJ1-6; the D gene is possibly TRBD1 (5 bases). The germline gives CDR1 SGHDN, CDR2 FVKESK. Trimming took off 7 bases at V and 7 bases at J, with 11 bases between the two ends. The length of the CDR3 is 13 residues. The CDR3 coding sequence is TGTGCCAGCACACTGGGGCAGAATTCACCCCTCCACTTT. Translation: CASTLGQNSPLHF.

This clonotype came up many times. The chain employs TRBV20-1 and TRBJ1-1; D might be TRBD1 (5 bases). Trimming removed 0 bases from V and 4 bases from J, with 9 bases in between. This CDR3 is built from 13 residues. Germline V gives CDR1 DFQATT, CDR2 SNEGSKA (reference sequence). CDR3 in DNA: TGCAGTGCTAGAGATCGAGGGACCACTGAAGCTTTCTTT. It codes for CSARDRGTTEAFF.

J is TRBJ2-3 and V is TRBV4-1; TRBD2 agrees at 8 bases. The CDR3 sequence is 18 residues long. CDR1 and CDR2 from the germline V gene are MGHRA and YSYEKL. J lost 4 bases, V lost 0 bases, and 12 bases had no gene match. CDR3 DNA: TGCGCCAGCAGCCAAGAAGTACCCGGGAGGGGGGGGCCAGATACGCAGTATTTT. Its protein is CASSQEVPGRGGPDTQYF.

In this sample, this clonotype turned up many times. The rearrangement links TRBV7-2 to TRBJ1-1, with D perhaps matching TRBD1 (5 bases). From germline, CDR1 is SGHTA and CDR2 FQGNSA. Trimming left V 5 bases short and J 4 bases short, with 11 bases between. The CDR3 is made up of 13 amino acids. The CDR3 loop reads CASSPSRVTEAFF. The CDR3 bases are TGTGCCAGCAGCCCATCCAGGGTCACTGAAGCTTTCTTT.

The gene calls are TRBV3-1 and TRBJ2-3; D not resolved. There are 12 residues in the CDR3. The germline V gene encodes CDR1 LGHDT and CDR2 YNNKEL (reference sequence). V was trimmed by 8 bases and J by 2 bases, leaving 8 bases between them. The CDR3 region has the DNA TGTGCCAGCGCAGGAGTCACAGATACGCAGTATTTT. Residues: CASAGVTDTQYF.

The sample holds many counts of this clonotype. V and J are TRBV19 and TRBJ1-2; D not certain. This CDR3 is 12 amino acids long. From germline, CDR1 is LNHDA and CDR2 SQIVND (reference sequence). V was cut by 5 bases and J by 6 bases, with 10 bases left in between. DNA for the CDR3: TGTGCCAGTAGTGCCCCGCCTGATGGCTACACCTTC. Translated: CASSAPPDGYTF.

The gene calls are TRBV10-3 and TRBJ2-7, with D hard to call. The CDR3 is made up of 13 amino acids. Per the germline V gene, CDR1 is ENHRY and CDR2 is SYGVKD. The germline V and J ends were trimmed by 3 bases and 6 bases, with 12 bases remaining between them. The CDR3 region is CAISDRAGREQYF. In DNA form, the CDR3 reads TGTGCCATCAGTGATAGGGCAGGTCGCGAGCAGTACTTC.

A few counts support this clonotype. This chain connects TRBV6-1 to TRBJ1-5, with a weak D call TRBD1 (6 bases). The CDR3 spans 15 residues. Trimming removed 8 bases at V and 1 base at J, with 15 bases between. Germline V gene data show CDR1 as MNHNS and CDR2 as SASEGT. CDR3: CASRLAQGSNQPQHF. CDR3 nucleotide sequence: TGTGCCAGCCGTCTGGCACAGGGAAGCAATCAGCCCCAGCATTTT.

The chain employs TRBV19 and TRBJ2-2, with 7 bases aligning to TRBD2. The CDR3 totals 15 residues. The junction had 4 bases not matched to a gene; V was cut back by 1 base and J by 5 bases. Germline-derived CDR1 and CDR2 are LNHDA and SQIVND (reference sequence). The DNA for the CDR3 is TGTGCCAGTAGTATAGTTTGGGGGGGGACCGGGGAGCTGTTTTTT. Its translation is CASSIVWGGTGELFF.

The table lists this clonotype with many counts. The chain recombines TRBV20-1 with TRBJ1-4; D perhaps matches TRBD1 (6 bases). The V gene's germline CDR1 is DFQATT and CDR2 SNEGSKA (reference sequence). The V end was cut by 3 bases, the J end by 10 bases, with 12 bases between. This CDR3 contains 12 residues. The CDR3 loop reads CSARRQAGKLFF. CDR3 DNA: TGCAGTGCTAGGCGACAGGCAGGAAAACTGTTTTTT.

This clonotype came up many times. J is TRBJ1-6 and V is TRBV14; D is possibly TRBD1 (5 bases). V gave up 4 bases and J gave up 9 bases, with 16 bases separating them. The CDR3 is 15 residues long. Looked up from germline, CDR1 is SGHDN and CDR2 is FVKESK. As DNA, the CDR3 is TGTGCCAGCAGCCGCGGGGGGATTATTGGTTCACCCCTCCACTTT. This sequence encodes CASSRGGIIGSPLHF.

Worth noting for this clonotype: A much larger clone differs by one base, so this may be a read error. The rearrangement joins TRBV2 to TRBJ2-3, with 7 bases aligning to TRBD1. Losses at the gene ends were 8 bases for V and 2 bases for J; bases not matched to a gene: 10. Germline CDR1 reads SNHLY; CDR2 reads FYNNEI. The CDR3 consists of 15 residues. The CDR3 DNA is TGTGCCAGCTTCTCCGCGGACAGGTTCACAGATACGCAGTATTTT. It encodes CASFSADRFTDTQYF.

Remarks on this clonotype: One junction end does not reproduce the germline sequence, and a read error may be involved. The chain links TRBV10-1 to TRBJ2-1; tentative D call: TRBD2 (6 bases). This CDR3 has 14 residues. Germline V gene data show CDR1 as WNHNN and CDR2 as SYGVQD (reference sequence). The CDR3 spells CATCRGGTYNGQFF. The CDR3 DNA reads TGCGCCACCTGCCGGGGCGGGACTTACAATGGGCAGTTCTTC.

This clonotype appeared a few times. The chain recombines TRBV20-1 with TRBJ2-3, with 8 nucleotides matching TRBD1. This CDR3 spans 14 amino acids. Losses at the gene ends were 3 bases for V and 6 bases for J; bases not matched to a gene: 8. Germline V CDR1 and CDR2: DFQATT, SNEGSKA (reference sequence). The DNA for the CDR3 is TGCAGTGCTAGGTCAGGGCAGGGGGCTGATACGCAGTATTTT. Encoded protein: CSARSGQGADTQYF.

The chain combines TRBV19 with TRBJ1-1, with 7 nucleotides matching TRBD1. The CDR3 is made up of 12 amino acids. Unmatched junction bases numbered 6, after V lost 10 bases and J lost 4 bases. Germline CDR1 LNHDA, CDR2 SQIVND (reference sequence). CDR3: CATNQGVTEAFF. The CDR3 DNA is TGTGCCACCAATCAGGGGGTCACTGAAGCTTTCTTT.

The rearrangement uses TRBV9 and TRBJ2-2; D is undetermined. Per germline, CDR1 SGDLS and CDR2 YYNGEE. This CDR3 has 14 amino acids. Trimming stripped 4 bases from V and 2 bases from J, with 9 bases between. The CDR3 loop reads CASSPLGNTGELFF. The DNA of the CDR3 is TGTGCCAGCAGCCCCCTCGGCAACACCGGGGAGCTGTTTTTT.

At least ten counts were recorded for this clonotype. This chain uses TRBV20-1 with TRBJ2-7, with TRBD1 matching over 8 bases. Per germline, CDR1 DFQATT and CDR2 SNEGSKA (reference sequence). Germline trimming cut 2 bases from V and 3 bases from J; bases unmatched to any gene: 6. The CDR3 is made up of 14 amino acids. This CDR3 is CSARNVGQVYEQYF. The CDR3 nucleotides read TGCAGTGCTAGAAACGTGGGACAGGTCTACGAGCAGTACTTC.

This clonotype was seen a handful of times. The V gene is TRBV9, the J gene TRBJ2-3; 10 bases map to TRBD2. The germline CDR1 and CDR2 sequences are SGDLS and YYNGEE. The CDR3 loop spans 17 amino acids. V trimming: 0 bases; J trimming: 5 bases; junction bases outside the gene matches: 9. CDR3 loop: CASSVAPGAGGRDTQYF. The CDR3 DNA follows: TGTGCCAGCAGCGTAGCCCCCGGAGCGGGGGGGCGAGATACGCAGTATTTT.

This clonotype was detected a few times. The CDR3 is CASNKQGQGLMSNQPQHF. The DNA of the CDR3 is TGTGCCAGCAACAAACAGGGACAGGGATTGATGAGCAATCAGCCCCAGCATTTT. This chain uses TRBV5-4 with TRBJ1-5; TRBD1 aligns across 9 bases. This CDR3 is 18 amino acids long. V was clipped by 6 bases and J by 1 base; unmatched bases: 14. Germline loops: CDR1 SGHNT, CDR2 YYREEE (reference sequence).

This chain links TRBV20-1 with TRBJ2-1, with 8 bases fitting TRBD2. Germline V gene data show CDR1 as DFQATT and CDR2 as SNEGSKA (reference sequence). The CDR3 sequence is 16 residues long. V lost 3 bases to trimming and J lost 6 bases; unmatched junction nucleotides: 13. Here the CDR3 reads CSASGTSGRTRNEQFF. CDR3 in DNA: TGCAGTGCTAGTGGCACTAGCGGAAGAACACGCAATGAGCAGTTCTTC.